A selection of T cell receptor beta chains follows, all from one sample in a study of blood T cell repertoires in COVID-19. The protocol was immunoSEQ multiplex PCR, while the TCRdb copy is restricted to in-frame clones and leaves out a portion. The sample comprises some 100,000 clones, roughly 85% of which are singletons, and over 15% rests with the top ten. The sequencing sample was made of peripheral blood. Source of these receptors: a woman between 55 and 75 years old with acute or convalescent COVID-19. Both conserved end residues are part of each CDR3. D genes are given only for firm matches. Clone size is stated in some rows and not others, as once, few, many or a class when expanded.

CDR3nt: TGTGCCAGTGAAAGGGGGCGCGAGCAGTACTTC
CDR3aa: CASERGREQYF
j_gene: TRBJ2-7
abundance: .
d_gene: TRBD1
v_gene: TRBV28

CDR3nt: TGTGCCAGCAGCCCACGAGGACTACTTAATTACGAGCAGTACTTC
CDR3aa: CASSPRGLLNYEQYF
j_gene: TRBJ2-7
abundance: few
d_gene: .
v_gene: TRBV28

CDR3nt: TGTGCCAGCAGCATACGACAGGGGCACACTGAAGCTTTCTTT
CDR3aa: CASSIRQGHTEAFF
j_gene: TRBJ1-1
abundance: .
d_gene: TRBD1
v_gene: TRBV11-2

CDR3nt: TGTGCCAGCAGTTCGGGACAGGGGGATCAGCCCCAGCATTTT
CDR3aa: CASSSGQGDQPQHF
j_gene: TRBJ1-5
abundance: .
d_gene: TRBD1
v_gene: TRBV27

CDR3nt: TGTGCCTGGAAGGGGTGGGACAGGGACTCCAATGAGCAGTTCTTC
CDR3aa: CAWKGWDRDSNEQFF
j_gene: TRBJ2-1
abundance: few
d_gene: TRBD1
v_gene: TRBV30

CDR3nt: TGTGCCAGCAGCAGAGGGGGAGGTCAGGCCTACGAGCAGTACTTC
CDR3aa: CASSRGGGQAYEQYF
j_gene: TRBJ2-7
abundance: .
d_gene: .
v_gene: TRBV7-8

CDR3nt: TGTGCCAGTAACAGGGCGGATTCACCCCTCCACTTT
CDR3aa: CASNRADSPLHF
j_gene: TRBJ1-6
abundance: .
d_gene: .
v_gene: TRBV19

CDR3nt: TGTGCCAGCACCGGGCGGGTGGCCAATGAGCAGTTCTTC
CDR3aa: CASTGRVANEQFF
j_gene: TRBJ2-1
abundance: .
d_gene: .
v_gene: TRBV28

CDR3nt: TGTGCCAGCAAGGGGAGGGACAGGGGAAATTCACCCCTCCACTTT
CDR3aa: CASKGRDRGNSPLHF
j_gene: TRBJ1-6
abundance: .
d_gene: TRBD1
v_gene: TRBV28

CDR3nt: TGCGCCAGCAGCCAACGGGAGGGGCTCCCTCGGGGCTACACCTTC
CDR3aa: CASSQREGLPRGYTF
j_gene: TRBJ1-2
abundance: .
d_gene: .
v_gene: TRBV4-1

CDR3nt: TGTGCCAGCAGCTTAGTTTTGTTGCGGGGGGGCCATGAGCAGTTCTTC
CDR3aa: CASSLVLLRGGHEQFF
j_gene: TRBJ2-1
abundance: .
d_gene: TRBD2
v_gene: TRBV7-8

CDR3nt: TGTGCCAGTAGTATCGGGAATAGCAATCAGCCCCAGCATTTT
CDR3aa: CASSIGNSNQPQHF
j_gene: TRBJ1-5
abundance: .
d_gene: .
v_gene: TRBV19

CDR3nt: TGCGCCAGCAGCTACCTAGATGGGACAGGGAATGGCTACACCTTC
CDR3aa: CASSYLDGTGNGYTF
j_gene: TRBJ1-2
abundance: .
d_gene: TRBD1
v_gene: TRBV5-1

CDR3nt: TGCAGTGCTAGCGCGAAGGGGCTCGGTTTCTTC
CDR3aa: CSASAKGLGFF
j_gene: TRBJ2-1
abundance: .
d_gene: .
v_gene: TRBV20-1

CDR3nt: TGTGCCGCTCGTAGGAACACTGAAGCTTTCTTT
CDR3aa: CAARRNTEAFF
j_gene: TRBJ1-1
abundance: .
d_gene: .
v_gene: TRBV6-5

CDR3nt: TGTGCCAGCAGCCGCGACAGGGGGATCGGTCAGCCCCAGCATTTT
CDR3aa: CASSRDRGIGQPQHF
j_gene: TRBJ1-5
abundance: .
d_gene: TRBD1
v_gene: TRBV6-5